This T cell receptor beta chain was obtained from a study of technical replicates of blood from a handful of donors. Sequencing used immunoSEQ multiplex PCR; TCRdb keeps in-frame clones, though not all of them. The sample consists of about 84,000 clones, around 93% of them appearing once. CDR3 length equals 12 residues. The germline V and J ends were trimmed by 0 bases and 8 bases, with 6 bases remaining between them. CDR1 and CDR2 (germline): SGHRS, YFSETQ. This TCR was sampled from a human donor in good health. Sequencing used T cells isolated from PBMCs. V is TRBV5-1 and J is TRBJ2-1; D unresolved. The CDR3 reads CASSLEQDEQFF. In DNA form, the CDR3 reads TGCGCCAGCAGCTTGGAGCAGGATGAGCAGTTCTTC.